One sample yielded the 5 T cell receptor beta chains listed below, sequenced in a study of T cell repertoires in cytomegalovirus infection. TCRdb reprocessed the reads with MiXCR, giving one entry per CDR3 protein. The sample shows 700,000 to 900,000 distinct CDR3 sequences, roughly 28% of them seen only once. Their specific antigens are unknown. Sequencing used cultured CD8+ T cells from PBMCs, obtained from culture after CMV antigen stimulation. The receptors were gathered from a human donor in good health (CMV status not recorded). Some clones in this sample may be carry-over from other donors' samples.

The sample holds a few counts of this clonotype. In DNA, the CDR3 is TGTGCCAGCAGCTCTATGACGGGGGGGACTAGCGTTTACAATGAGCAGTTCTTC. Protein product: CASSSMTGGTSVYNEQFF. This rearrangement joins TRBV7-6 to TRBJ2-1; 10 bases agree with TRBD2. This CDR3 spans 18 amino acids. J was trimmed by 4 bases and V by 4 bases; bases with no gene match: 13. Germline-derived CDR1 and CDR2 are SGHVS and FNYEAQ. The full variable domain, with the rest looked up from reference TRBV7-6 and TRBJ2-1, is GAGVSQSPRYKVTKRGQDVALRCDPISGHVSLYWYRQALGQGPEFLTYFNYEAQQDKSGLPNDRFSAERPEGSISTLTIQRTEQRDSAMYRCASSSMTGGTSVYNEQFFGPGTRLTVL.

The sample holds a few counts of this clonotype. This chain connects TRBV7-2 to TRBJ1-2; no clear D. The CDR3 contains 17 residues. V lost 0 bases and J 8 bases, leaving 22 bases between the germline ends. Germline V gene sequence: CDR1 SGHTA, CDR2 FQGNSA. This CDR3 is CASSLALKESIYKGYTF. For the CDR3, the DNA is TGTGCCAGCAGCTTAGCGCTAAAAGAGTCTATATACAAAGGCTACACCTTC.

This clonotype was seen more than once but under ten times. This chain links TRBV29-1 with TRBJ1-1; D gene uncertain. Per germline, CDR1 SQVTM and CDR2 ANQGSEA. V was shortened by 4 bases and J by 1 base, with 7 bases between the two germline ends. This CDR3 spans 12 amino acids. CDR3 nucleotides: TGCAGCGTTGTGAACAGGAACACTGAAGCTTTCTTT. Translated, it gives CSVVNRNTEAFF.

The chain uses TRBV5-1 and TRBJ1-1, with 7 bases aligning to TRBD1. The germline CDR1 and CDR2 sequences are SGHRS and YFSETQ. This CDR3 is 14 amino acids long. With V trimmed by 5 bases and J by 1 base, 5 bases remained unmatched. Here the CDR3 reads CASRTGTENTEAFF. CDR3 DNA: TGCGCCAGCAGGACCGGGACAGAGAACACTGAAGCTTTCTTT.

This clonotype was observed many times. CDR3 in amino acids: CASSLGRGEQYV. In nucleotides, the CDR3 is TGTGCCAGCAGCTTAGGAAGGGGTGAGCAGTACGTC. The rearrangement links TRBV7-2 to TRBJ2-7, with TRBD1 as a possible D gene (5 bases). CDR3 length equals 12 residues. V was clipped by 1 base and J by 7 bases, with 8 bases between them. The V gene's germline CDR1 is SGHTA and CDR2 FQGNSA.